This T cell receptor (beta chain) was sequenced in a study of cytomegalovirus exposure and HLA in healthy donors. The CDR3 consists of 14 residues. Germline-derived CDR1 and CDR2 are ENHRY and SYGVKD. V was clipped by 5 bases and J by 4 bases, with 11 bases between them. Vbeta (60) and Jbeta (13) primers were used in the PCR. Libraries were prepared by immunoSEQ multiplex PCR; TCRdb keeps only in-frame clonotypes and omits some of them. The sample carries tens of thousands of clones, about 66% recorded once. This clone has only a few counts. The origin of this receptor is a woman between 50 and 59 years old in good health and CMV-seropositive. The sample was PBMCs. The chain employs TRBV10-3 and TRBJ2-2; maybe TRBD1 (5 bases). CDR3 DNA sequence: TGTGCCATCAGTAAGACAGACAGCACCGGGGAGCTGTTTTTT. This codes for CAISKTDSTGELFF.